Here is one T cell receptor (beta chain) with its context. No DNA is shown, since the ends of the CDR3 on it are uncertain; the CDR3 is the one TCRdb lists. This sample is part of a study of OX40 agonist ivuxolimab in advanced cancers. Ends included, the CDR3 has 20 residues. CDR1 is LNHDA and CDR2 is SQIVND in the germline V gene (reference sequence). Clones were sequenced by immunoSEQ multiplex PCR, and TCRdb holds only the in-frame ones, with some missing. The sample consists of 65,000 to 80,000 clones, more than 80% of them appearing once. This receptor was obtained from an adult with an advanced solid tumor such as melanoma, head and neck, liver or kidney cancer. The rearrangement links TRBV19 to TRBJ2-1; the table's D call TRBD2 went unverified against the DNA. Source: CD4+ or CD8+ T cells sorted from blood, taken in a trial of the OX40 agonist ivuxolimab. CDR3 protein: CARISVPVRSGGPVCNEQFF.